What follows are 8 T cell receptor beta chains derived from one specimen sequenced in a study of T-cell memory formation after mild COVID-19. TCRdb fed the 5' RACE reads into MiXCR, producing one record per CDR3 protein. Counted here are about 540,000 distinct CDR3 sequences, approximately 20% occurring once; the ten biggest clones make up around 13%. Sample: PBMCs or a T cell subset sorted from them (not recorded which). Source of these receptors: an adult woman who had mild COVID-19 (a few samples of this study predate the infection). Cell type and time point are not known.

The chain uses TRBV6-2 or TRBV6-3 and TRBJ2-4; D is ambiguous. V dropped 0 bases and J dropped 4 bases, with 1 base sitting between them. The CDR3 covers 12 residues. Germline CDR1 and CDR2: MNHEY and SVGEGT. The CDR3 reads CASSYSKNIQYF. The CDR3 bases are TGTGCCAGCAGTTACTCGAAAAACATTCAGTACTTC.

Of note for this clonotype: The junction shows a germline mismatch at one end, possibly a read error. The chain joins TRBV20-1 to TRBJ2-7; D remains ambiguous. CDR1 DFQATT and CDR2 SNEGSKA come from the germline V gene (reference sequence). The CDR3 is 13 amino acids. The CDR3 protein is CSVRSSGTYEQYF. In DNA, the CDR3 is TGCAGTGTTAGATCTTCCGGAACCTACGAGCAGTACTTC.

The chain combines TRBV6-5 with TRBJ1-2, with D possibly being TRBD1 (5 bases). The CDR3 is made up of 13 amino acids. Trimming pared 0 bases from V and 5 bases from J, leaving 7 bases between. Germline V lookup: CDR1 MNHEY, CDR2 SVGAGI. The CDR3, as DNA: TGTGCCAGCAGTTACTCGGGGACGTATGGCTACACCTTC. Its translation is CASSYSGTYGYTF.

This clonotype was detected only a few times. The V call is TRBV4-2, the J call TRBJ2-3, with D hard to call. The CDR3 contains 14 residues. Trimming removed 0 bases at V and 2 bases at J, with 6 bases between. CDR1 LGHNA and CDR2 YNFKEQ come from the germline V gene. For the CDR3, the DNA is TGTGCCAGCAGCCAAGATACGATCACAGATACGCAGTATTTT. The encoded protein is CASSQDTITDTQYF.

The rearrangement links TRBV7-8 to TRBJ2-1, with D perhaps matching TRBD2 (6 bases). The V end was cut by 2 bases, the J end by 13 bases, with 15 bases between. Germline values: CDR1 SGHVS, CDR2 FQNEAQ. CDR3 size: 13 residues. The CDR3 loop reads CASSLNVGGSQFF. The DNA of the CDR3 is TGTGCCAGCAGCTTAAACGTAGGAGGGTCTCAGTTCTTC.

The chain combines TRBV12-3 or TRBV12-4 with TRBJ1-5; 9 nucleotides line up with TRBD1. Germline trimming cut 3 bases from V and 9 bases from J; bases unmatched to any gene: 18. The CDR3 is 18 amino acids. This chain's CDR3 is CASSFSTRTGANLRPQHF. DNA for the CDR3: TGTGCCAGCAGTTTTTCGACAAGGACAGGGGCCAATTTGCGGCCCCAGCATTTT.

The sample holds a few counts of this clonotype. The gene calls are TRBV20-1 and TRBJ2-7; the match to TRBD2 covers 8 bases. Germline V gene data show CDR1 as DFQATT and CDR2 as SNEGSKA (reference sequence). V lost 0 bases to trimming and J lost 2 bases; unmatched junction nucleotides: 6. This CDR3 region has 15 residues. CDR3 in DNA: TGCAGTGCTAGAGATCGATCGCGGGGGGCCTACGAGCAGTACTTC. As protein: CSARDRSRGAYEQYF.

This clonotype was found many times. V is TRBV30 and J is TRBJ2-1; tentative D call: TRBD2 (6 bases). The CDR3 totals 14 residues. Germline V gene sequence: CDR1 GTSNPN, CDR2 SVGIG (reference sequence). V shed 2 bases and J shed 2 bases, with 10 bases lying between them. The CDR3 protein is CAWSSGVPYNEQFF. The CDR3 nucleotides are TGTGCCTGGAGTTCGGGGGTACCCTACAATGAGCAGTTCTTC.